Below, one T cell receptor beta chain is given with its context. The table came from immunoSEQ multiplex PCR; TCRdb's copy has only in-frame clones and leaves some out. The table lists fewer than 200,000 clones, nearly 80% of them singletons. V lost 10 bases and J lost 7; bases outside the gene matches: 10. The CDR3 spans 13 residues. Germline assignment: CDR1 LNHDA and CDR2 SQIVND (reference sequence). These data originate in a study of blood T cell repertoires in COVID-19. The V call is TRBV19, the J call TRBJ2-1, with 7 bases matching TRBD2. Material: peripheral blood. The source of this sequence is a woman aged 70-85 years with acute or convalescent COVID-19. The CDR3 DNA sequence: TGTGCCACAGCGGGGACCGAGGGAAATGAGCAGTTCTTC. As protein: CATAGTEGNEQFF.